The clone carrying this T cell receptor beta chain was recorded at least ten times. The antigen remains unidentified. The data originate from a study of T cells after posttransplantation cyclophosphamide. Broader study findings: Donor CD8+ memory clones often dominated recipient blood repertoires at later times. Blood and skin or GI T cell repertoires showed limited TRB overlap. TRB clonality was highly associated with recipient CMV seropositivity and reactivation.

This related bone marrow graft donor gave peripheral blood on the day of marrow donation. Profiling relied on immunoSEQ multiplex PCR, and the TCRdb table lists in-frame clones only, not all of them. This sample has 40,000 to 55,000 clones, each found more than once. The CDR3 runs 15 residues. Germline V gives CDR1 MGHRA, CDR2 YSYEKL. The V end lost 0 bases, the J end lost 1 base, and 10 bases lay between the germline ends. The sequence was collected from a man aged 35 to 55 in good health, CMV-negative, and a related stem cell transplant donor. The material sequenced was PBMCs. The chain combines TRBV4-1 with TRBJ2-7; D not certain. The CDR3, as DNA: TGCGCCAGCAGCCAAGATAGGAGTGCTTCCTACGAGCAGTACTTC. This gives the protein CASSQDRSASYEQYF.